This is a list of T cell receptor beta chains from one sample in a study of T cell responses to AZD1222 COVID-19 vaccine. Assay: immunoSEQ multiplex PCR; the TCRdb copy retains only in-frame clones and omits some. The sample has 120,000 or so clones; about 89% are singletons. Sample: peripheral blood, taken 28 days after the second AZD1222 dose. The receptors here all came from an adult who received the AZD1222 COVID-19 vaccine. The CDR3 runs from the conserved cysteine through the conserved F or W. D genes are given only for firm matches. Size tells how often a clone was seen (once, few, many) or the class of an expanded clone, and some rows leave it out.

TGTGCCAGCAGCGTAGAATCCGGCGGGAGAGGCTATGAGCAGTTCTTC	CASSVESGGRGYEQFF	TRBD2	TRBV9	TRBJ2-1	NA
TGTGCCAGCAGTGGACTAGCGGCGAACACCGGGGAGCTGTTTTTT	CASSGLAANTGELFF	TRBD2	TRBV11-2	TRBJ2-2	once
TGTGCCAGCAGCTTAGAAGGTGGTTTGGGACTAGCGGGGTCTCAGTATTTT	CASSLEGGLGLAGSQYF	TRBD2	TRBV13	TRBJ2-3	NA
TGTGCCAGCAGCCAAAAACAAACGATGCAGGCCACAGATACGCAGTATTTT	CASSQKQTMQATDTQYF	NA	TRBV3-1/TRBV3-2	TRBJ2-3	NA
TGCGCCAGCAGCTTGGCGCTAGCGGGAGGGCCGTCACAGTTCTTC	CASSLALAGGPSQFF	TRBD2	TRBV5-1	TRBJ2-1	NA
TGTGCCAGTAGTATACCCTGGGGGATCTATGGCTACACCTTC	CASSIPWGIYGYTF	NA	TRBV19	TRBJ1-2	NA
TGTGCCAGTAGTCTCGCAGGGTCCTCTGGAAACACCATATATTTT	CASSLAGSSGNTIYF	NA	TRBV19	TRBJ1-3	NA
TGCGCCAGCAGCTTACAGGGGGAGGGCTATGGCTACACCTTC	CASSLQGEGYGYTF	TRBD1	TRBV5-1	TRBJ1-2	NA
TGTGCCAGCAGTTTTTCTATCGGGGAGCTGTTTTTT	CASSFSIGELFF	NA	TRBV27	TRBJ2-2	once
TGCGCCAGCAGCTTGGAGCCCTCAGGGATGACCCAGTACTTC	CASSLEPSGMTQYF	NA	TRBV5-1	TRBJ2-5	NA
TGTGCCAGCAGGAAGGGACAGGACCCCTACGAGCAGTACTTC	CASRKGQDPYEQYF	TRBD1	TRBV27	TRBJ2-7	NA
TGTGCCAGCAGTGAGGAGGGGTGGTTGAGCAATCAGCCCCAGCATTTT	CASSEEGWLSNQPQHF	NA	TRBV6-1	TRBJ1-5	NA
TGTGCCAGCAGCCCGGGACCGCTCAATCAGCCCCAGCATTTT	CASSPGPLNQPQHF	NA	TRBV7-2	TRBJ1-5	NA
TGCGCCAGCAGATTCGGAGGGGCTGGTACCCACGAGCAGTACTTC	CASRFGGAGTHEQYF	NA	TRBV5-1	TRBJ2-7	NA
TGTGCCAGCAGCCCTTACGAGGGGGAGACCCAGTACTTC	CASSPYEGETQYF	NA	TRBV3-1/TRBV3-2	TRBJ2-5	NA
TGTGCCAGCAGCCCGGACAGGAACGATTATGGCTACACCTTC	CASSPDRNDYGYTF	TRBD1	TRBV7-8	TRBJ1-2	NA
TGTGCCAGCAGCTTTTGGGACGGGGTAGAGACCCAGTACTTC	CASSFWDGVETQYF	NA	TRBV5-6	TRBJ2-5	NA
TGTGCCAGCAGTGTTGAGGGAGGGTCGTGGGAGCAGTACTTC	CASSVEGGSWEQYF	TRBD2	TRBV25-1	TRBJ2-7	NA
TGTGCCAGCAGCTCCCCGGGACTAGCGGACTACGAGCAGTACTTC	CASSSPGLADYEQYF	TRBD2	TRBV5-4	TRBJ2-7	NA
TGTGCCAGCAGCCAAATACTAGCCAAACAAGAGACCCAGTACTTC	CASSQILAKQETQYF	NA	TRBV3-1/TRBV3-2	TRBJ2-5	NA
TGTGCCAGCAGTGAAAGCAGACAGGGGGATCAGCCCCAGCATTTT	CASSESRQGDQPQHF	TRBD1	TRBV25-1	TRBJ1-5	NA
TGTGCCAGCAGCTTGGGGACTAGGGACACCGGGGAGCTGTTTTTT	CASSLGTRDTGELFF	TRBD2	TRBV11-2	TRBJ2-2	NA
TGTGCCAGCAGCCCTGTGAGGTCGTACTACTTCCAAGAGACCCAGTACTTC	CASSPVRSYYFQETQYF	NA	TRBV6-2/TRBV6-3	TRBJ2-5	NA
TGTGCCAGCAGTTTAAGGAGGGCTCTACCCGGGGAGCTGTTTTTT	CASSLRRALPGELFF	NA	TRBV28	TRBJ2-2	NA
TGTGCCAGCAGCTTAGCGTACGTCGGGAACCTCTACGAGCAGTACTTC	CASSLAYVGNLYEQYF	NA	TRBV7-9	TRBJ2-7	once
TGTGCCAGCAGCCCCTTGGGGGGTGTGTACGAGCAGTACTTC	CASSPLGGVYEQYF	NA	TRBV11-1	TRBJ2-7	NA
TGTGCCAGCAGCATTGGCAGGGCGAATACCTACGAGCAGTACTTC	CASSIGRANTYEQYF	NA	TRBV9	TRBJ2-7	NA
TGTGCCAGCCGGGGTTGGTCGGATACGCAGTATTTT	CASRGWSDTQYF	NA	TRBV2	TRBJ2-3	NA
TGTGCCACCAGTGACTGGACAGGGGTCGGGGAGCTGTTTTTT	CATSDWTGVGELFF	TRBD1	TRBV24-1	TRBJ2-2	NA
TGTGCCAGTAGTACCCAGGTGGTGGCTGAAGCTTTCTTT	CASSTQVVAEAFF	NA	TRBV19	TRBJ1-1	NA
TGTGCCAGCAGCCGTGACAGGGTGGAGCAGTACTTC	CASSRDRVEQYF	TRBD1	TRBV6-2/TRBV6-3	TRBJ2-7	few
TGCGCCAGCAGCCTTGCCCAGAGCGGAGCGGCTGAAGCTTTCTTT	CASSLAQSGAAEAFF	NA	TRBV5-1	TRBJ1-1	NA
TGTGCCAGCAGCTTAGAACAGGGCCTTGGCCCTCCAAACTACGAGCAGTACTTC	CASSLEQGLGPPNYEQYF	NA	TRBV11-3	TRBJ2-7	NA
TGTGCCAGCAGCATAGGAAGCTACGAGCAGTACTTC	CASSIGSYEQYF	NA	TRBV2	TRBJ2-7	NA
TGTGCCAGCAGTTCCAGTTGGGGACTTAGCTCTGGGGCCAACGTCCTGACTTTC	CASSSSWGLSSGANVLTF	NA	TRBV6-2/TRBV6-3	TRBJ2-6	NA
TGTGCCAGCAGTTACCGGACTAGCGGGGATTCATCGCAGTACTTC	CASSYRTSGDSSQYF	TRBD2	TRBV6-2/TRBV6-3	TRBJ2-7	NA
TGTGCCAGCAGCTTTACCACCGGGGAGCTGTTTTTT	CASSFTTGELFF	NA	TRBV7-9	TRBJ2-2	NA
TGTGCCAGCAGCTTAGGTGGGAGCCACTCCTACAATGAGCAGTTCTTC	CASSLGGSHSYNEQFF	NA	TRBV7-2	TRBJ2-1	NA
TGTGCCAGCAGCTTAGAGGGATCGTCCAATCAGCCCCAGCATTTT	CASSLEGSSNQPQHF	NA	TRBV7-6	TRBJ1-5	NA
TGTGCCAGCAGCTTAGGACTAGGGGGGAGATCCTACGAGCAGTACTTC	CASSLGLGGRSYEQYF	NA	TRBV7-2	TRBJ2-7	NA
TGTGCTAGCAGCTTAGCGCTGGGACTCCACGAGCAGTACTTC	CASSLALGLHEQYF	NA	TRBV7-7	TRBJ2-7	NA
TGTGCCAGCAGTTACGGAGTCCTCGGGGGTTCACCCCTCCACTTT	CASSYGVLGGSPLHF	NA	TRBV6-5	TRBJ1-6	NA